These 18 T cell receptor beta chains were all obtained from the same sample, sequenced in a study of Ad26.COV2.S vaccination and SARS-CoV-2 variants. Assay: immunoSEQ multiplex PCR; the TCRdb copy retains only in-frame clones and omits some. The table records roughly 700,000 clones, roughly 90% of them present only once. Noted treatment: some 20 received Ad26.COV2.S at low or high dose, single or two shots; roughly 5 received placebo; per-sample allocation not given. At day 63 after the first vaccine or placebo injection, samples were drawn. Sequences were derived from peripheral blood, sampled in a trial of Ad26.COV2.S vaccine versus placebo. The origin of the receptors is a person between 18 and 59 years old who received the Ad26.COV2.S COVID-19 vaccine or a placebo.

The chain combines TRBV5-4 with TRBJ2-3; no definite D call. In germline, CDR1 is SGHNT, CDR2 YYREEE (reference sequence). Trimming cost V 4 bases and J 4 bases, with 13 bases left between them. The CDR3 contains 14 residues. The CDR3 loop is CASSQASRPDTQYF. CDR3 bases: TGTGCCAGCAGCCAAGCTAGTCGGCCAGATACGCAGTATTTT. The variable domain in full, with the rest retrieved from reference TRBV5-4 and TRBJ2-3, is ETGVTQSPTHLIKTRGQQVTLRCSSQSGHNTVSWYQQALGQGPQFIFQYYREEENGRGNFPPRFSGLQFPNYSSELNVNALELDDSALYLCASSQASRPDTQYFGPGTRLTVL.

The chain has TRBV18 and TRBJ1-2; TRBD1 might be the D (6 bases). Germline V CDR1 and CDR2: KGHSH, LQKENI. V was cut by 3 bases and J by 3 bases, with 14 bases left in between. The CDR3 runs to 15 residues. The CDR3 bases are TGTGCCAGCTCACCCCTGGACAGTTCCTACTATGGCTACACCTTC. Its protein product is CASSPLDSSYYGYTF.

This clone showed up just once. The J gene is TRBJ1-6, the V gene TRBV7-2, with TRBD1 matching 7 bases. V lost 5 bases, J lost 6 bases, and 7 bases stayed unmatched. This CDR3 has 15 residues. CDR1 and CDR2 (germline): SGHTA, FQGNSA. The CDR3 is CASSAPGQINSPLHF. In DNA, the CDR3 is TGTGCCAGCAGCGCTCCGGGACAGATTAATTCACCCCTCCACTTT.

A word on this clone: The same CDR3 arises from other DNA sequences in this sample as well. The chain has TRBV7-9 and TRBJ2-1, with TRBD1 matching 7 bases. The germline V gene encodes CDR1 SEHNR and CDR2 FQNEAQ (reference sequence). V gave up 5 bases and J gave up 5 bases; unmatched junction bases: 9. This CDR3 has 15 amino acids. The CDR3: CASSPPGQRNNEQFF. CDR3 sequence (DNA): TGTGCCAGCAGCCCCCCGGGACAGCGTAACAATGAGCAGTTCTTC.

The J gene is TRBJ1-2, the V gene TRBV7-9; 8 positions match TRBD1. The CDR3 contains 15 residues. Per the germline V gene, CDR1 is SEHNR and CDR2 is FQNEAQ (reference sequence). The J segment lost 5 bases and the V segment lost 5 bases, leaving 10 bases of the junction unmatched. Here the CDR3 reads CASSPPGGAEYGYTF. The CDR3 nucleotides read TGTGCCAGCAGCCCGCCAGGGGGCGCGGAGTATGGCTACACCTTC. The variable domain in full, completed from reference TRBV7-9 and TRBJ1-2, reads DTGVSQNPRHKITKRGQNVTFRCDPISEHNRLYWYRQTLGQGPEFLTYFQNEAQLEKSRLLSDRFSAERPKGSFSTLEIQRTEQGDSAMYLCASSPPGGAEYGYTFGSGTRLTVV.

This chain connects TRBV27 to TRBJ2-5; 11 positions match TRBD2. With 5 bases clipped from V and 5 bases from J, the junction kept 10 bases outside the gene matches. Germline CDR1 and CDR2: MNHEY and SMNVEV (reference sequence). The CDR3 length is 16 residues. CDR3 nucleotide sequence: TGTGCCAGCAGTAATGAAACTAGCGGGAGAGCCGAGACCCAGTACTTC. It is translated as CASSNETSGRAETQYF.

The chain is built from TRBV3-1 (or the pseudogene TRBV3-2) and TRBJ2-1, with TRBD1 matching 7 bases. The trim removed 5 bases at V and 1 base at J, leaving 5 bases unmatched. This CDR3 comprises 15 residues. Looked up from germline, CDR1 is LGHDT and CDR2 is YNNKEL (reference sequence). As DNA, the CDR3 is TGTGCCAGCAGCACTACAGGGGATTCCTACAATGAGCAGTTCTTC. Translation: CASSTTGDSYNEQFF.

The genes are TRBV6-5 and TRBJ1-5; the D is unclear. V was clipped by 5 bases and J by 0 bases, with 5 bases between them. CDR3 size: 13 residues. Looked up from germline, CDR1 is MNHEY and CDR2 is SVGAGI. The CDR3 region has the DNA TGTGCCAGCAGTCAGAGTAGCAATCAGCCCCAGCATTTT. It yields the protein CASSQSSNQPQHF.

The chain has TRBV5-1 and TRBJ2-2, with D perhaps TRBD2 (6 bases). Germline V gene sequence: CDR1 SGHRS, CDR2 YFSETQ. CDR3 size: 15 residues. The ends were cut back, 4 bases at V and 2 bases at J, with 12 bases in the middle. Here the CDR3 reads CASSPRGINTGELFF. The DNA of the CDR3 is TGCGCCAGCAGCCCCCGGGGGATTAACACCGGGGAGCTGTTTTTT.

The chain uses TRBV5-5 and TRBJ2-7, with D unresolved. This CDR3 region has 15 residues. Trimming shortened V by 2 bases and J by 3 bases, and 15 bases separated the two germline ends. In germline, CDR1 is SGHKS, CDR2 YYEKEE (reference sequence). The DNA for the CDR3 is TGTGCCAGCAGCTTCGCAGGACCCATCATCTACGAGCAGTACTTC. This translates into CASSFAGPIIYEQYF.

The J gene is TRBJ2-7, the V gene TRBV5-1; the match to TRBD1 covers 10 bases. V was pared by 4 bases and J by 5 bases, with 3 bases of the junction left unmatched. The length of the CDR3 is 13 residues. Germline V gene data show CDR1 as SGHRS and CDR2 as YFSETQ. The CDR3 DNA sequence: TGCGCCAGCAGCCCGGGACAGGGGAACGAGCAGTACTTC. This encodes CASSPGQGNEQYF.

The CDR3 DNA follows: TGTGCTAGTGCCCGGGAGCGGGGTCACGGGAAAGCTTTCTTT. Translating it yields CASARERGHGKAFF. The chain uses TRBV12-5 and TRBJ1-1; D ambiguous. CDR3 length: 14 amino acids. The germline V gene has CDR1 LGHNT and CDR2 FRNRAP. The V end was cut by 7 bases, the J end by 9 bases, with 21 bases between.

This chain uses TRBV29-1 with TRBJ2-1; D remains unclear. Trimming left V 6 bases short and J 2 bases short, with 14 bases between. The germline V gene has CDR1 SQVTM and CDR2 ANQGSEA. The CDR3 has 14 residues. The DNA of the CDR3 is TGCAGCGTCCCGAGTTGGGTACCCTACAATGAGCAGTTCTTC. It encodes CSVPSWVPYNEQFF.

The table lists this clone with a few counts. The chain recombines TRBV6-5 with TRBJ2-1; D remains unclear. Per germline, CDR1 MNHEY and CDR2 SVGAGI. This CDR3 spans 14 amino acids. V was shortened by 4 bases and J by 8 bases, with 15 bases between the two germline ends. CDR3 DNA sequence: TGTGCCAGCAGTTCGCGGTATCGGTTCGATGAGCAGTTCTTC. This sequence encodes CASSSRYRFDEQFF.

This clone was observed a single time. This chain links TRBV7-8 with TRBJ1-1; D gene unclear. CDR1 and CDR2 (germline): SGHVS, FQNEAQ. This CDR3 spans 15 amino acids. V shed 2 bases and J shed 2 bases, with 12 bases lying between them. The CDR3 nucleotides read TGTGCCAGCAGCTTATTGTCAGGCGCTAACACTGAAGCTTTCTTT. It codes for CASSLLSGANTEAFF. The full variable domain, with the rest looked up from reference TRBV7-8 and TRBJ1-1, is GAGVSQSPRYKVAKRGQDVALRCDPISGHVSLFWYQQALGQGPEFLTYFQNEAQLDKSGLPSDRFFAERPEGSVSTLKIQRTQQEDSAVYLCASSLLSGANTEAFFGQGTRLTVV.

This chain links TRBV13 with TRBJ2-7; 12 nucleotides agree with TRBD1. V shed 5 bases, J shed 3 bases, and the junction held 5 bases outside the gene matches. Germline assignment: CDR1 PRHDT and CDR2 FYEKMQ (reference sequence). CDR3 length: 15 amino acids. The CDR3 reads CASSRGDRGLYEQYF. The CDR3 nucleotides read TGTGCCAGCAGCCGCGGGGACAGGGGGCTCTACGAGCAGTACTTC.

The rearrangement links TRBV19 to TRBJ1-2; maybe TRBD1 (6 bases). The CDR3 sequence is 14 residues long. Trimming removed 5 bases from V and 5 bases from J, with 15 bases in between. Germline assignment: CDR1 LNHDA and CDR2 SQIVND (reference sequence). The CDR3 here is CASSDGQSVYGYTF. CDR3 nucleotides: TGTGCCAGTAGTGACGGACAGAGTGTTTATGGCTACACCTTC.

In this sample, this clone turned up once. This chain connects TRBV5-6 to TRBJ1-4, with D perhaps matching TRBD1 (5 bases). The CDR3 spans 14 residues. V was trimmed by 0 bases and J by 11 bases, leaving 14 bases between them. Germline V lookup: CDR1 SGHDT, CDR2 YYEEEE. The CDR3 loop reads CASSLGSGSVKLFF. The DNA of the CDR3 is TGTGCCAGCAGCTTGGGCTCAGGGTCGGTTAAACTGTTTTTT.